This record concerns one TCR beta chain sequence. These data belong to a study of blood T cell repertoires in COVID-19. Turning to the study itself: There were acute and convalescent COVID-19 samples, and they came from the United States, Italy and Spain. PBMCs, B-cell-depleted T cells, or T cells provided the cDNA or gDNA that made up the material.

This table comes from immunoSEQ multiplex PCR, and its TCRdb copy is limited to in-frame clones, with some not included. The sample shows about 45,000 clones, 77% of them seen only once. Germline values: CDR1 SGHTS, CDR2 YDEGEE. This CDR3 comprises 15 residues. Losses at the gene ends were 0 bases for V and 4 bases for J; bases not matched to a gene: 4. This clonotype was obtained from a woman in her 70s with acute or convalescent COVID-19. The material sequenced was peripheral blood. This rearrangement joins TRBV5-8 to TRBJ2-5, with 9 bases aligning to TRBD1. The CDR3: CASSLAQGAVETQYF. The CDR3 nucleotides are TGTGCCAGCAGCTTGGCACAGGGGGCGGTAGAGACCCAGTACTTC.